Listed below are T cell receptor beta chains from one sample, sequenced in a study of OX40 agonist ivuxolimab in advanced cancers. Profiled with immunoSEQ multiplex PCR; TCRdb holds only in-frame clones, not every one. Among tens of thousands of clones listed, around 86% were seen once. The source was CD4+ or CD8+ T cells sorted from blood, collected in a trial of the OX40 agonist ivuxolimab. The source of these receptors is an adult with an advanced solid tumor such as melanoma, head and neck, liver or kidney cancer. Each CDR3 is given without its conserved first and last residue. Fields, in order: clone size, J gene, V gene, CDR3 protein. Some rows have no size entry. The others give once, few or many, or a class for an expanded clone.

once | TRBJ1-2 | TRBV4-1 | ASSQAGHGANYGYT
. | TRBJ2-3 | TRBV7-8 | ASSLSPGTSGYTDTQY
few | TRBJ1-3 | TRBV5-5 | ASTPWTGVFGNTIY
. | TRBJ2-4 | TRBV15 | ATSRGRAKNIQY
. | TRBJ1-1 | TRBV19 | ASSMPPTGRSIEAF
. | TRBJ2-7 | TRBV7-9 | ASSRQATSSYEQY
. | TRBJ1-2 | TRBV16 | ASSQSKVPNYGYT
. | TRBJ1-2 | TRBV27 | ASSPGGGYGYT
. | TRBJ2-1 | TRBV29-1 | SVEGLQRATYNEQF
. | TRBJ1-1 | TRBV20-1 | SAANTEAF
. | TRBJ1-1 | TRBV6-5 | ASSYREEWNTEAF
. | TRBJ2-1 | TRBV9 | ASSPPTGNKAGGPEQF
. | TRBJ2-1 | TRBV5-6 | ASSSRPTAGEQF
. | TRBJ2-1 | TRBV5-1 | ASSYGDNSYNEQF
. | TRBJ2-5 | TRBV27 | ASSTFQELAETQY
. | TRBJ2-3 | TRBV7-9 | ASSPLGGKADTQY
few | TRBJ1-1 | TRBV25-1 | ASLPRDYLEANTEAF
. | TRBJ2-7 | TRBV4-1 | ASSLLPAGAYEQY
. | TRBJ1-5 | TRBV4-1 | ASSQDWGVNQPQH
few | TRBJ2-7 | TRBV6-5 | ASSGPPGLRDEQY
. | TRBJ2-2 | TRBV27 | ASSLSLPTRELF
. | TRBJ2-7 | TRBV15 | ATSRDPDSYEQY
. | TRBJ1-5 | TRBV6-1 | ASSEAVLVGISNQPQH
. | TRBJ2-1 | TRBV4-2 | ASSQDLALGNEQF
. | TRBJ2-7 | TRBV27 | ASSFGRMQY
. | TRBJ2-1 | TRBV19 | ASSIGTGGYNEQF
few | TRBJ1-5 | TRBV27 | ASSFSGNSNQPQH
. | TRBJ2-3 | TRBV9 | ASSVVGLAVDTQY
. | TRBJ2-1 | TRBV4-1 | ASSQDRGEQF
. | TRBJ2-7 | TRBV27 | ASSFGDEQY
few | TRBJ2-1 | TRBV2 | AKGIYNEQF
. | TRBJ1-2 | TRBV29-1 | SVEVREGGGYT
. | TRBJ2-7 | TRBV5-1 | ASSFYRRPGYEQY
medium-sized | TRBJ1-6 | TRBV5-4 | ASSLGGTSPLH
. | TRBJ2-5 | TRBV10-3 | AISGRGSGSQETQY
. | TRBJ2-2 | TRBV7-9 | ASSPSQTNTGELF
. | TRBJ2-3 | TRBV14 | ASSQDPLWQGTDTQY
. | TRBJ2-5 | TRBV10-3 | AISERGVGLAEETQY
. | TRBJ2-7 | TRBV4-1 | ASSRGTGDAEQY
. | TRBJ2-7 | TRBV25-1 | ASSEGTLVEY
. | TRBJ2-1 | TRBV12-5 | ASGRGQGFSYNEQF
. | TRBJ2-3 | TRBV15 | ATSRGGGASTDTQY
. | . | TRBV18 | ASSPDVRDRLYEQY
. | TRBJ2-7 | TRBV7-9 | ASSPGYEQY
. | TRBJ2-6 | TRBV7-8 | ASSFGGSSGANVLT
. | TRBJ1-2 | TRBV6-1 | ASSERQGLKGYT
. | TRBJ2-2 | TRBV6-5 | ASSYGGFPGELF
. | TRBJ2-5 | TRBV20-1 | SVGETQY
. | TRBJ1-1 | TRBV19 | ASSYGTGLTEAF
. | TRBJ1-1 | TRBV7-9 | ASSFEGMNTEAF
few | TRBJ1-1 | TRBV9 | ASSAGGPVTEAF
. | TRBJ2-5 | TRBV2 | ASSLASPTLFQETQY
. | TRBJ1-5 | TRBV9 | ASSVAPGANQPQH
. | TRBJ2-7 | TRBV30 | AWSVRLAGYEQY
. | TRBJ1-1 | TRBV4-3 | ASSQGVSADFPEAF
. | TRBJ2-1 | TRBV5-1 | ASRGGGKQF
medium-sized | TRBJ1-1 | TRBV11-2 | ASSLGQGASEAF
. | TRBJ1-6 | TRBV7-9 | ASTQGETYNSPLH
. | TRBJ2-7 | TRBV11-2 | ASSWGTSGNYEQY
once | TRBJ2-7 | TRBV14 | ASSQEGFSYEQY